The source of this T cell receptor (beta chain) is a study of human T cells and chemical hapten exposure. Overall study findings and caveats: Alopecia affecting every donor means their immune response may not match healthy people's. Sensitizing with DPC caused no change in TCRs above 1 in 1000 frequency.

As to time point: patch test 2, 6 weeks after DPC sensitization. Treatment given: therapeutic diphenylcyclopropenone sensitization with weekly scalp DPC. On this clonotype itself: The antigen is undetermined.

The CDR3 spans 14 residues. The V end lost 3 bases, the J end lost 4 bases, and 10 bases lay between the germline ends. TCRdb itself ran the RACE reads through MiXCR, one entry per CDR3 protein. The table records about 84,000 distinct CDR3 sequences, roughly 10% of them present only once. This specimen was whole blood, taken in connection with sensitization to the hapten diphenylcyclopropenone (DPC). The chain carries TRBV12-3 or TRBV12-4 and TRBJ2-4, with a tentative D call TRBD1 (6 bases). This clonotype was obtained from a woman aged 25 to 39 with alopecia areata. Some clones in this sample may be carry-over from other donors' samples. This CDR3 reads CASSFGGSKNIQYF. The DNA for the CDR3 is TGTGCCAGCAGTTTTGGGGGCAGTAAAAACATTCAGTACTTC.